A single sample is the source of the 2 T cell receptor beta chains below, sequenced in a study of shared clonotypes between healthy human individuals. Repertoires were generated with immunoSEQ multiplex PCR, while TCRdb's copy carries only in-frame clones and drops some. The data show about 600,000 clones, about 97% seen once. Source material: naive CD4+ T cells sorted from blood. The subset here: CD45RA+ positively selected. All receptors come from a woman aged 25 to 39 in good health.

The chain joins TRBV5-1 to TRBJ2-7, with 7 bases matching TRBD1. Germline lookup yields CDR1 SGHRS and CDR2 YFSETQ. The CDR3 extends over 16 amino acids. The J segment lost 6 bases and the V segment lost 0 bases, leaving 12 bases of the junction unmatched. As DNA, the CDR3 is TGCGCCAGCAGCTTGGTCCCCGGGACAGCTACAGTCGAGCAGTACTTC. It translates to CASSLVPGTATVEQYF.

With regard to this clone: A read error is possible here, since a much larger clone lies one base away. The same CDR3 also results from other DNA sequences found in this sample. This rearrangement joins TRBV5-4 to TRBJ2-5, with D uncertain. Germline V lookup: CDR1 SGHNT, CDR2 YYREEE (reference sequence). Trimming shortened V by 2 bases and J by 2 bases, and 1 base separated the two germline ends. CDR3 length: 11 amino acids. The DNA for the CDR3 is TGTGCCAGCAGCTTACAAGAGACCCAGTACTTC. Translation gives CASSLQETQYF.